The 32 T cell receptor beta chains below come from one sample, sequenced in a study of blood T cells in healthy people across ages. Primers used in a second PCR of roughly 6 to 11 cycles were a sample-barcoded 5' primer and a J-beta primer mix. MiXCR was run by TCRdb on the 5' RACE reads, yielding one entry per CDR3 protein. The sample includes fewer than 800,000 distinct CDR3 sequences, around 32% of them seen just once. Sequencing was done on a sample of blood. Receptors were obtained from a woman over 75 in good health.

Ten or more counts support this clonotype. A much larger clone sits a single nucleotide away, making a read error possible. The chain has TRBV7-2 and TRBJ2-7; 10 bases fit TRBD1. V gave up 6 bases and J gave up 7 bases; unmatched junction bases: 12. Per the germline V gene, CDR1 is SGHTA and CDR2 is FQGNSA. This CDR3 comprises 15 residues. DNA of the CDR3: TGTGCCAGCAGTACGACAGGGGGCTATAGTAATGAGCAGTACTTC. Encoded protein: CASSTTGGYSNEQYF.

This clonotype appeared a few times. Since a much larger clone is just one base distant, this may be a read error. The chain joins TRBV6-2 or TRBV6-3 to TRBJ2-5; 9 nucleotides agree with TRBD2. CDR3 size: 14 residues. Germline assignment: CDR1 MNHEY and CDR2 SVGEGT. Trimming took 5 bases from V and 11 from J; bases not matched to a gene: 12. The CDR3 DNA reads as TGTGCCAGCAGTCAAGCGGGGGGCCGGGATGAGCAGTACTTC. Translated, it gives CASSQAGGRDEQYF.

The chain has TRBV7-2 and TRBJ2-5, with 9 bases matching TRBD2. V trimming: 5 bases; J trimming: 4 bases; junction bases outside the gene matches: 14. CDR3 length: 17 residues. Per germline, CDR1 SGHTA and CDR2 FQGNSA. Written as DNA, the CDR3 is TGTGCCAGCAGCATGCTTTGGGGACTAGCAGGGGGAGAGACCCAGTACTTC. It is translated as CASSMLWGLAGGETQYF. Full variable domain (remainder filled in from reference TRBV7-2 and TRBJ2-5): GAGVSQSPSNKVTEKGKDVELRCDPISGHTALYWYRQSLGQGLEFLIYFQGNSAPDKSGLPSDRFSAERTGGSVSTLTIQRTQQEDSAVYLCASSMLWGLAGGETQYFGPGTRLLVL.

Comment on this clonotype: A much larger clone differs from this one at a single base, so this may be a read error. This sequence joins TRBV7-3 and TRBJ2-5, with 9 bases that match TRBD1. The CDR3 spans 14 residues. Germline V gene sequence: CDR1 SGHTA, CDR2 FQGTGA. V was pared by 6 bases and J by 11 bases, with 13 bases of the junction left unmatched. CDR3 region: CASSGGTGRGEQYF. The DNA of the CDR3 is TGTGCCAGCAGTGGGGGGACAGGGAGGGGAGAGCAGTACTTC.

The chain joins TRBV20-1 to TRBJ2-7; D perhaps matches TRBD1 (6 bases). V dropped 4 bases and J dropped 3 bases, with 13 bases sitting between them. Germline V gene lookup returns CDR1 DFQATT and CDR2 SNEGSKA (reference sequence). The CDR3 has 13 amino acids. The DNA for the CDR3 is TGCAGTGCTAAGCAGGGGACCTTCTACGAGCAGTACTTC. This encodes CSAKQGTFYEQYF.

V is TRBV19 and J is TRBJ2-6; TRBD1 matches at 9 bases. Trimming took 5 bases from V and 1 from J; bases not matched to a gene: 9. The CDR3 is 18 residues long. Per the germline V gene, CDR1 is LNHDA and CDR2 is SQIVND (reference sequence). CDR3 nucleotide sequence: TGTGCCAGTAGTTCCCGGACAGGGGTCTCGTCTGGGGCCAACGTCCTGACTTTC. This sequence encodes CASSSRTGVSSGANVLTF.

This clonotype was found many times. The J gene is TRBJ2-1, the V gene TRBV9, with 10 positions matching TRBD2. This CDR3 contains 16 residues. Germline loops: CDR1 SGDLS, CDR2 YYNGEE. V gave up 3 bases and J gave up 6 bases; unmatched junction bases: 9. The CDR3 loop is CASSGASGGGGNEQFF. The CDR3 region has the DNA TGTGCCAGCAGCGGAGCTAGCGGGGGTGGCGGCAATGAGCAGTTCTTC.

The CDR3 nucleotides read TGTGCCAGTAGTATAGATCACAGGATTCGGGACACTGAAGCTTTCTTT. Amino acids: CASSIDHRIRDTEAFF. The chain recombines TRBV19 with TRBJ1-1, with D possibly matching TRBD1 (5 bases). V was trimmed by 0 bases and J by 3 bases, leaving 14 bases between them. Germline V CDR1 and CDR2: LNHDA, SQIVND (reference sequence). The CDR3 sequence is 16 residues long.

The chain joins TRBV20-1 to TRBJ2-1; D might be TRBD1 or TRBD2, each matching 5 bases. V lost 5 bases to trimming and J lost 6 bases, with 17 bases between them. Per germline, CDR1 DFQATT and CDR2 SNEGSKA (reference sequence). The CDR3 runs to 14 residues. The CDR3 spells CSAYRDHAGNEQFF. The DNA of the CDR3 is TGCAGTGCTTACCGGGACCACGCGGGCAATGAGCAGTTCTTC.

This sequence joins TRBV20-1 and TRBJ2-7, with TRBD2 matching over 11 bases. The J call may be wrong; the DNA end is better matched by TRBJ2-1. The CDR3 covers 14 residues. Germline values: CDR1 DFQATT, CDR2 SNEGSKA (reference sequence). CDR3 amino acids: CSAHTSGRRNEQFF. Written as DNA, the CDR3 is TGCAGTGCCCACACTAGCGGGAGAAGGAATGAGCAGTTCTTC.

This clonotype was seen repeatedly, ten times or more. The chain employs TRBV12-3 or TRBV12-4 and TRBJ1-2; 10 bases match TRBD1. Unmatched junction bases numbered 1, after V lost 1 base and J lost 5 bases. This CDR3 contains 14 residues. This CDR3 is CASSLGTGGYGYTF. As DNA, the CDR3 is TGTGCCAGCAGTTTAGGGACAGGGGGTTATGGCTACACCTTC.

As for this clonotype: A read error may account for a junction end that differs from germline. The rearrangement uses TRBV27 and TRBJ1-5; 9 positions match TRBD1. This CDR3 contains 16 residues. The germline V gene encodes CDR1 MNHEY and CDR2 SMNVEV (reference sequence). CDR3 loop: CARSLSGTGINQPQHF. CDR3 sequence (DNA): TGTGCCCGCAGTTTAAGCGGGACAGGGATCAATCAGCCCCAGCATTTT.

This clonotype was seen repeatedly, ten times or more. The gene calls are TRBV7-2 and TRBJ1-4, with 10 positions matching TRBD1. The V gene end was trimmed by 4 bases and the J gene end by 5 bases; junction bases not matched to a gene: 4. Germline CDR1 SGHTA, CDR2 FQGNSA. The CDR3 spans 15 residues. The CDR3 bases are TGTGCCAGCAGCTGGCGGACAGGGGGGAATGAAAAACTGTTTTTT. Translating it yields CASSWRTGGNEKLFF.

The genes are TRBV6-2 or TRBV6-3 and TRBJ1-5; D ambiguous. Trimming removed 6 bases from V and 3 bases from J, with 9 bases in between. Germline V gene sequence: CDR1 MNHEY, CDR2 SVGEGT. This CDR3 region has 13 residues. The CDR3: CASRSGPNQPQHF. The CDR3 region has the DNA TGTGCCAGCAGGAGTGGTCCCAATCAGCCCCAGCATTTT.

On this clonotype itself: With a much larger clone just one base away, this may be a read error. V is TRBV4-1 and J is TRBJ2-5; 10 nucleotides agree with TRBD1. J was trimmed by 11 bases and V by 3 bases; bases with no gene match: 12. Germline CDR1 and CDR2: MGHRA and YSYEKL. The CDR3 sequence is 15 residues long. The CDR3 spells CASSHPGQGNNEQYF. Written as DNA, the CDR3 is TGCGCCAGCAGCCATCCGGGACAGGGGAACAATGAGCAGTACTTC.

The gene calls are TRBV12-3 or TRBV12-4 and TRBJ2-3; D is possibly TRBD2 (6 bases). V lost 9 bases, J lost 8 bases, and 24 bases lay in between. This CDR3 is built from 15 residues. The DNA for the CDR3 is TGTGCCAGTGAAACCGGGACTTCATCGTTCGGTACGCAGTATTTT. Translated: CASETGTSSFGTQYF.

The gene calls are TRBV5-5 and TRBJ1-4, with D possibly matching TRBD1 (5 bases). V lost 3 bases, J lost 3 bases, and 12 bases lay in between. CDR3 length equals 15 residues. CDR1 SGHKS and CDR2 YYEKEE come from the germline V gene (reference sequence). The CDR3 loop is CASSWRQSANEKLFF. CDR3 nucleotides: TGTGCCAGCAGCTGGCGACAGTCGGCTAATGAAAAACTGTTTTTT.

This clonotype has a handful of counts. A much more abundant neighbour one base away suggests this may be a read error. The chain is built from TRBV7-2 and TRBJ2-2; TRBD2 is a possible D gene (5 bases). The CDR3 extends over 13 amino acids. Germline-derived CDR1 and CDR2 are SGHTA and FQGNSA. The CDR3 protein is CASSLHSTGERFF. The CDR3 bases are TGTGCCAGCAGCTTACATTCCACCGGGGAGCGGTTTTTT.

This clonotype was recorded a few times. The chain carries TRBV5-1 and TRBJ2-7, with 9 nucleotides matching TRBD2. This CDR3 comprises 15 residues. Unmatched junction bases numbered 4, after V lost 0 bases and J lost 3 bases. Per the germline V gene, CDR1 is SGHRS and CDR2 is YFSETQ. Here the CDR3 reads CASSLEPSGDYEQYF. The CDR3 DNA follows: TGCGCCAGCAGCTTGGAACCTAGCGGGGACTACGAGCAGTACTTC.

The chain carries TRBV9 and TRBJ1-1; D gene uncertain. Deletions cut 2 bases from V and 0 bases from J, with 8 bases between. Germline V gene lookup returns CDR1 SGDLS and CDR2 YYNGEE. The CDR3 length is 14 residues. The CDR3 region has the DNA TGTGCCAGCAGCGTCGGCTACATGAACACTGAAGCTTTCTTT. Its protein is CASSVGYMNTEAFF.

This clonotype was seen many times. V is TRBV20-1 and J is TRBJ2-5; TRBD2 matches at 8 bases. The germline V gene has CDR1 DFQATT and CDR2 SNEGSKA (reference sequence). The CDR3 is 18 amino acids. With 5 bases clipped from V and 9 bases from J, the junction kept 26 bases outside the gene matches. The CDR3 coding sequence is TGCAGTGCTTTCTTTAGCGGGACTTCGAGGGCTATTAAGAGACCCCAGTACTTC. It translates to CSAFFSGTSRAIKRPQYF.

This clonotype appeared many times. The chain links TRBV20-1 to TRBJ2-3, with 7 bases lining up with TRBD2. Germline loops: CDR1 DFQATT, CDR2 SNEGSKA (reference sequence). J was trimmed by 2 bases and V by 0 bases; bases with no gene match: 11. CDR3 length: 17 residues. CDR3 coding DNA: TGCAGTGCTAGAGATCTCGGGAGCGGGATTGCCACAGATACGCAGTATTTT. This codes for CSARDLGSGIATDTQYF.

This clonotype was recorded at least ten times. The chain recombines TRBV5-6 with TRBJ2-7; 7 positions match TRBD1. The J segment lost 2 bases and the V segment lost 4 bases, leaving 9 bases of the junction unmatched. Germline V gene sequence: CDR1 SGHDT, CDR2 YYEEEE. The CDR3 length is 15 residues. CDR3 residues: CASSRGSGTAYEQYF. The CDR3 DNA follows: TGTGCCAGCAGCAGGGGGTCCGGGACAGCCTACGAGCAGTACTTC.

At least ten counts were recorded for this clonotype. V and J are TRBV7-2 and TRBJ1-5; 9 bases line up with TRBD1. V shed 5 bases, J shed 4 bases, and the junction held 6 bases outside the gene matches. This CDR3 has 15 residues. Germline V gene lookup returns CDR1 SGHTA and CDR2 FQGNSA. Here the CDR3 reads CASSPTGGGNQPQHF. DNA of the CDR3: TGTGCCAGCAGCCCAACAGGGGGCGGGAATCAGCCCCAGCATTTT.

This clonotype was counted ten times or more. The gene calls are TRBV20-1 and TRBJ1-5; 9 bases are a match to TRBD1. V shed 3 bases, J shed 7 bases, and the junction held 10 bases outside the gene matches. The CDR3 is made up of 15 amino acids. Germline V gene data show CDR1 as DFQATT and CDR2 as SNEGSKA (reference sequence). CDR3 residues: CSASRPTGGRQPQHF. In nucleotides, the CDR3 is TGCAGTGCTAGCCGCCCTACAGGGGGCCGGCAGCCCCAGCATTTT.

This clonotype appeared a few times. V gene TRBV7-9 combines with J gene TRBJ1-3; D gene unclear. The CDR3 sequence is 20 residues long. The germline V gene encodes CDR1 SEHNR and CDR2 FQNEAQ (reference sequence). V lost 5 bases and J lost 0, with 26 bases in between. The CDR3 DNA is TGTGCCAGCAGCCTACGGCCGACCATCGGACCGACCGTCTCTGGAAACACCATATATTTT. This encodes CASSLRPTIGPTVSGNTIYF.

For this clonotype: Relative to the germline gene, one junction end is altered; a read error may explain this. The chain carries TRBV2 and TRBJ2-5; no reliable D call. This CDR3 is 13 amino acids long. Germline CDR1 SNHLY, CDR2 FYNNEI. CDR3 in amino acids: CASSLSSQETRYF. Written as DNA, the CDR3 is TGTGCCAGCAGTCTCTCGAGCCAAGAGACCCGGTACTTC. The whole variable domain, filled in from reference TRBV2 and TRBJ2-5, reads EPEVTQTPSHQVTQMGQEVILRCVPISNHLYFYWYRQILGQKVEFLVSFYNNEISEKSEIFDDQFSVERPDGSNFTLKIRSTKLEDSAMYFCASSLSSQETRYFGPGTRLLVL.

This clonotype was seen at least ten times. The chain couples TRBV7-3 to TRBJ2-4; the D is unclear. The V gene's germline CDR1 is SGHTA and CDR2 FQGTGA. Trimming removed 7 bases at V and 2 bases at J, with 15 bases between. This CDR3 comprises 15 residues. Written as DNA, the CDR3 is TGTGCCAGCACCCGCCGGGCCGGAACCAAAAACATTCAGTACTTC. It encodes CASTRRAGTKNIQYF.

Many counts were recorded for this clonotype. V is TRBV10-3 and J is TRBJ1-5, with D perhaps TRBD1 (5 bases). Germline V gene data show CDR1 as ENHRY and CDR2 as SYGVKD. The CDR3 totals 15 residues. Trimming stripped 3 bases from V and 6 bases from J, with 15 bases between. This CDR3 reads CAISDFGAGSQPQHF. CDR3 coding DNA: TGTGCCATCAGTGACTTCGGGGCGGGGAGTCAGCCCCAGCATTTT.

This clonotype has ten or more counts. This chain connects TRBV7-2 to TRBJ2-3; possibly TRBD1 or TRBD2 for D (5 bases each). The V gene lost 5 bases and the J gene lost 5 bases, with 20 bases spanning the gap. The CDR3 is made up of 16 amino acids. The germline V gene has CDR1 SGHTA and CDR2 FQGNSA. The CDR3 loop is CASSPPWEMRGDTQYF. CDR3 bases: TGTGCCAGCAGCCCCCCATGGGAAATGAGGGGAGATACGCAGTATTTT.

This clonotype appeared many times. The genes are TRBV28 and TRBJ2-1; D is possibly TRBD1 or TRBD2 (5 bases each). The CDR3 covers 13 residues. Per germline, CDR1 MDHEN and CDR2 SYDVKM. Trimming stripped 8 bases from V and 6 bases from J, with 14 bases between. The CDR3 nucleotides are TGTGCCAGCGCCGGGACCGCGGTCAATGAGCAGTTCTTC. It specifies CASAGTAVNEQFF.

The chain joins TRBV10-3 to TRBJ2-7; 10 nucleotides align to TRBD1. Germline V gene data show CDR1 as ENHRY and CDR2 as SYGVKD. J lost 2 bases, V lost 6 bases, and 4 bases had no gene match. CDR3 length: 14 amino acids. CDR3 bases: TGTGCCATCAGGCGGGGACAGGGGCCCTACGAGCAGTACTTC. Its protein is CAIRRGQGPYEQYF.